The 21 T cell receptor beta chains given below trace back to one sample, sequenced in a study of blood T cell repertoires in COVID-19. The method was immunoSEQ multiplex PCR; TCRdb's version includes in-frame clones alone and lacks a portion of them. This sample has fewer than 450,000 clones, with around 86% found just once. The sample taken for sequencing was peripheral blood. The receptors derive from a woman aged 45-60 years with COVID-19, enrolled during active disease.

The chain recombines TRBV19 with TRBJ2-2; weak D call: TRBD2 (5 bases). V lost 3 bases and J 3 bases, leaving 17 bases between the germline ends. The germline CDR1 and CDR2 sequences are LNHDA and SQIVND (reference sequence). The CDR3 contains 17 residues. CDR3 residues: CASSIRLGVSYTGELFF. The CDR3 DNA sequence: TGTGCCAGTAGTATCCGGTTGGGAGTCTCCTACACCGGGGAGCTGTTTTTT.

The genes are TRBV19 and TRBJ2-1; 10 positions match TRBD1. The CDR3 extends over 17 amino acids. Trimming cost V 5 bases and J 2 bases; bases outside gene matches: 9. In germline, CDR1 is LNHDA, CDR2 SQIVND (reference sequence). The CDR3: CASSLRGGTGAYNEQFF. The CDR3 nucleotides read TGTGCCAGTAGTCTCCGGGGGGGGACAGGGGCCTACAATGAGCAGTTCTTC.

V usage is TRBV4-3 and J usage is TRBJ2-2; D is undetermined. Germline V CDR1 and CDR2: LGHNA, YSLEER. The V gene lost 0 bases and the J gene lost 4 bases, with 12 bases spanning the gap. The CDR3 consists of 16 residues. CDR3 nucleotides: TGCGCCAGCAGCCAAGATGGCGGTGGCGCCACCGGGGAGCTGTTTTTT. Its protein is CASSQDGGGATGELFF.

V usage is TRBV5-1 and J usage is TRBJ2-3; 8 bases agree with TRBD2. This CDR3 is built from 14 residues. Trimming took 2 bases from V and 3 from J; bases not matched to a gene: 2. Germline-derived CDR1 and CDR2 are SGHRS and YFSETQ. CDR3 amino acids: CASSFSGATDTQYF. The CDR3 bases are TGCGCCAGCAGCTTTAGCGGGGCGACAGATACGCAGTATTTT.

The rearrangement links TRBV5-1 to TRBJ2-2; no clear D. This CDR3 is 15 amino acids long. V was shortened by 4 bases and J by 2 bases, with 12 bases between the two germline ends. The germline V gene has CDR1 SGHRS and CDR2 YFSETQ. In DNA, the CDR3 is TGCGCCAGCAGCCCGGTGGTCCCAAACACCGGGGAGCTGTTTTTT. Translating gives CASSPVVPNTGELFF.

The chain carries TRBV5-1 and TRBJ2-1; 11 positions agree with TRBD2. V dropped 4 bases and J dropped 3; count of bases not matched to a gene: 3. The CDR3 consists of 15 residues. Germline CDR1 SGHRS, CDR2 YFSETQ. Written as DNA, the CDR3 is TGCGCCAGCAGCCGAGGGACTAGCGGCTACAATGAGCAGTTCTTC. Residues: CASSRGTSGYNEQFF.

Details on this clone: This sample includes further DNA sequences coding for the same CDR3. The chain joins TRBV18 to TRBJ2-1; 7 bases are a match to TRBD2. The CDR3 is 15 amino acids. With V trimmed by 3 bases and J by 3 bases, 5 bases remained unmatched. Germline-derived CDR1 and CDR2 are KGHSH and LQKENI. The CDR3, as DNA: TGTGCCAGCTCACCTTTGGCGGGAGACTACAATGAGCAGTTCTTC. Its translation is CASSPLAGDYNEQFF.

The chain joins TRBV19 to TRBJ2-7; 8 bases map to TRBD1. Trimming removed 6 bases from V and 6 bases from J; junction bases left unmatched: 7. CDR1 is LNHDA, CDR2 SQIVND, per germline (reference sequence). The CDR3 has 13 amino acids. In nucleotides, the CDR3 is TGTGCCAGTAGCCAAGGACAGGGTCGCGAGCAGTACTTC. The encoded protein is CASSQGQGREQYF.

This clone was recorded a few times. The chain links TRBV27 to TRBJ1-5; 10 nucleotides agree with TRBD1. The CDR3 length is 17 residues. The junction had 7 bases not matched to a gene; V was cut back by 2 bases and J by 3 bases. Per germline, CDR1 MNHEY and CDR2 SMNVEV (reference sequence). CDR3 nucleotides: TGTGCCAGCAGTTTACTTCCCGGGACAGGGGACAATCAGCCCCAGCATTTT. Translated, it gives CASSLLPGTGDNQPQHF.

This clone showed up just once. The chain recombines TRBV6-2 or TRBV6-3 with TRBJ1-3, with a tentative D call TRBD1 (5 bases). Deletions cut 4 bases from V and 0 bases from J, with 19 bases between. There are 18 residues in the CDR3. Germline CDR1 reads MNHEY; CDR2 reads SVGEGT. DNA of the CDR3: TGTGCCAGCAGTTCGCTTGCGCCCGGGGGGAGCTCTGGAAACACCATATATTTT. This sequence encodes CASSSLAPGGSSGNTIYF.

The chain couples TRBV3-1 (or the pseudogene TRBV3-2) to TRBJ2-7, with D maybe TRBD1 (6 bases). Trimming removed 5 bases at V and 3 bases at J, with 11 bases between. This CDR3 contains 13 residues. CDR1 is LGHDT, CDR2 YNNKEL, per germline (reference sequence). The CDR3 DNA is TGTGCCAGCAGCTCTGACAGGATCTACGAGCAGTACTTC. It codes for CASSSDRIYEQYF.

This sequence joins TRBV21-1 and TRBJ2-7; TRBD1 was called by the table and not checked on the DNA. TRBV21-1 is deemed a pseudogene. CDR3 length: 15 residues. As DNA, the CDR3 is TGTGCCAGCAGCGACCGGGACAGGGGGCGATACGAGCAGTACTTC. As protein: CASSDRDRGRYEQYF.

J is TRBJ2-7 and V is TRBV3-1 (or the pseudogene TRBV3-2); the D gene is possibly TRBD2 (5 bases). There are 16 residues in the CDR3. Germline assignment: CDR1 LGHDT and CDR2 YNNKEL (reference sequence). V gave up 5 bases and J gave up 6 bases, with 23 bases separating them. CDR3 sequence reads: CASSSTRARKASEQYF. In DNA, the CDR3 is TGTGCCAGCAGCTCAACTAGGGCACGAAAGGCCTCCGAGCAGTACTTC.

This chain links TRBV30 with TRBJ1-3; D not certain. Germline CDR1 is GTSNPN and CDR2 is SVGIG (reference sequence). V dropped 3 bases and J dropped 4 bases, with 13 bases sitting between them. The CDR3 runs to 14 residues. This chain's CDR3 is CAWRAWGGGNTIYF. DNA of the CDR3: TGTGCCTGGAGGGCCTGGGGAGGGGGAAACACCATATATTTT.

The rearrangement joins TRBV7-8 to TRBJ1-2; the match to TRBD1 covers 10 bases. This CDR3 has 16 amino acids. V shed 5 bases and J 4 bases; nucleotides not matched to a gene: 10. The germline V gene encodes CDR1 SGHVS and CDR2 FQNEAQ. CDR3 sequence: CASSPRDRGLSYGYTF. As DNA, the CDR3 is TGTGCCAGCAGCCCCCGGGACAGGGGACTGAGCTATGGCTACACCTTC. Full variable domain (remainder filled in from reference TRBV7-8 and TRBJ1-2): GAGVSQSPRYKVAKRGQDVALRCDPISGHVSLFWYQQALGQGPEFLTYFQNEAQLDKSGLPSDRFFAERPEGSVSTLKIQRTQQEDSAVYLCASSPRDRGLSYGYTFGSGTRLTVV.

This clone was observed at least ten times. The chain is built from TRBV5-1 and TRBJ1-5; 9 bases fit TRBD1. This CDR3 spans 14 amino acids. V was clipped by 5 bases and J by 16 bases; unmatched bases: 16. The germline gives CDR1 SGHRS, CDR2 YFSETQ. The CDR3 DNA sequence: TGCGCCAGCAGTTGGGGACAGGGAGAGGGGATGAAACATTTT. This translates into CASSWGQGEGMKHF.

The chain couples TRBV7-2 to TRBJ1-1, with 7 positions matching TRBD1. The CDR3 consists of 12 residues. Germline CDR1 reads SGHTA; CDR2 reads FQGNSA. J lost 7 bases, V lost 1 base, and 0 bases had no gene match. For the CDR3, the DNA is TGTGCCAGCAGCTTAGACAGGGGTGAAGCTTTCTTT. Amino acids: CASSLDRGEAFF.

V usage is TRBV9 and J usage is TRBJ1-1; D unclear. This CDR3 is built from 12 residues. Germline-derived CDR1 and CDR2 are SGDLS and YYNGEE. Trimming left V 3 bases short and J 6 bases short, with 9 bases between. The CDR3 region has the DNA TGTGCCAGCAGCGAGGCGGGGTCTGAAGCTTTCTTT. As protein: CASSEAGSEAFF.

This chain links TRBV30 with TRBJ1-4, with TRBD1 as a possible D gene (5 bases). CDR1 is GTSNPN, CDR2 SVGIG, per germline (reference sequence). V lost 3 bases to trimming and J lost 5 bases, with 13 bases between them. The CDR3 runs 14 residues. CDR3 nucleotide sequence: TGTGCCTGGAGCCTTGACAGTGCCAATGAAAAACTGTTTTTT. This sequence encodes CAWSLDSANEKLFF.

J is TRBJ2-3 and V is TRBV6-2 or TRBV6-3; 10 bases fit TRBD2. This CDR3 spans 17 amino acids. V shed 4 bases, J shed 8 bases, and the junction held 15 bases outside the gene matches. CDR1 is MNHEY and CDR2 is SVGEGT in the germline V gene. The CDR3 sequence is CASSSSLAGGSHGTQYF. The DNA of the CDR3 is TGTGCCAGCAGTTCCTCCTTAGCGGGAGGTTCACACGGTACGCAGTATTTT.

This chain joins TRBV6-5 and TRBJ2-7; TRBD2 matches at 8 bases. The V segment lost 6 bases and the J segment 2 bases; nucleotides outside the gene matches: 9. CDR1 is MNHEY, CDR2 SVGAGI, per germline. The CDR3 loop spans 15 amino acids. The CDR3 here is CASRDTSGSPYEQYF. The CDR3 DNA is TGTGCCAGCAGGGACACTAGCGGATCTCCCTACGAGCAGTACTTC.